The next 5 T cell receptor beta chains were all read from a single sample in a study of T cells in Graves' hyperthyroidism and ophthalmopathy. Amplification yielded TCR beta CDR3 regions, with RNA transcripts as the source. The study used the HTBI primer set for a first-round RT-PCR of the TCR CDR3. MiXCR was run by TCRdb on the multiplex PCR reads, yielding one entry per CDR3 protein. Of around 360,000 distinct CDR3 sequences in the sample, approximately 16% were seen once. Material for sequencing was blood. The receptors here all came from a woman aged 55 to 70 with Graves' ophthalmopathy.

This clonotype has a count of ten or more. The chain links TRBV28 to TRBJ2-7; 10 nucleotides match TRBD2. With V trimmed by 5 bases and J by 4 bases, 8 bases remained unmatched. CDR1 MDHEN and CDR2 SYDVKM come from the germline V gene. CDR3 length: 15 residues. Written as DNA, the CDR3 is TGTGCCAGCAGTACCCTAGCGGGAGCTTCGTACGAGCAGTACTTC. Its protein is CASSTLAGASYEQYF.

In its sample, this clonotype was seen many times. The chain uses TRBV3-1 and TRBJ1-3, with 9 nucleotides matching TRBD1. The V segment lost 0 bases and the J segment 5 bases; nucleotides outside the gene matches: 8. This CDR3 is 17 amino acids long. In germline, CDR1 is LGHDT, CDR2 YNNKEL (reference sequence). The CDR3 DNA sequence: TGTGCCAGCAGCCAAGATTGGGGACAGGGCTGGAGAAACACCATATATTTT. Its translation: CASSQDWGQGWRNTIYF.

In this sample, this clonotype turned up many times. V gene TRBV3-1 combines with J gene TRBJ1-5; no firm D call. Deletions cut 3 bases from V and 0 bases from J, with 15 bases between. Germline V gene lookup returns CDR1 LGHDT and CDR2 YNNKEL (reference sequence). CDR3 length: 17 amino acids. The CDR3, as DNA: TGTGCCAGCAGCCATTCGGGTACCCAACTTAGCAATCAGCCCCAGCATTTT. Translated: CASSHSGTQLSNQPQHF.

This clonotype was seen a few times. The genes are TRBV7-9 and TRBJ2-5; 10 nucleotides line up with TRBD2. The V and J ends lost 1 base and 4 bases, in that order; junction bases with no gene match: 6. This CDR3 has 16 residues. Germline CDR1 is SEHNR and CDR2 is FQNEAQ (reference sequence). The CDR3 protein is CASSLGSASGGETQYF. The CDR3, as DNA: TGTGCCAGCAGCTTAGGGTCGGCTAGCGGGGGAGAGACCCAGTACTTC.

This clonotype was observed many times. The V and J genes are TRBV3-1 and TRBJ1-3; 8 nucleotides line up with TRBD1. Germline V CDR1 and CDR2: LGHDT, YNNKEL (reference sequence). The junction had 12 bases not matched to a gene; V was cut back by 2 bases and J by 0 bases. The CDR3 length is 19 residues. The CDR3 reads CASSQPQPGQVLSGNTIYF. Written as DNA, the CDR3 is TGTGCCAGCAGCCAACCACAACCGGGACAGGTTCTCTCTGGAAACACCATATATTTT.